Shown below are 6 T cell receptor beta chains from a single sample sequenced in a study of blood T cell repertoires in COVID-19. Some clones are missing from TCRdb's copy, which holds only in-frame ones; the method was immunoSEQ multiplex PCR. The sample consists of a few hundred thousand clones, 89% of them appearing once. The sample was peripheral blood. These TCRs come from a woman aged 55-69 years with acute or convalescent COVID-19.

The rearrangement links TRBV19 to TRBJ2-7; TRBD2 matches 12 bases. The CDR3 sequence is 16 residues long. The V segment lost 1 base and the J segment 5 bases; nucleotides outside the gene matches: 6. Germline values: CDR1 LNHDA, CDR2 SQIVND (reference sequence). CDR3 protein: CASSIAGLAGRHEQYF. The CDR3 DNA is TGTGCCAGTAGTATAGCAGGACTAGCGGGAAGGCACGAGCAGTACTTC.

This chain links TRBV28 with TRBJ2-3; D not resolved. The CDR3 spans 13 residues. Germline loops: CDR1 MDHEN, CDR2 SYDVKM. The germline V and J ends were trimmed by 8 bases and 3 bases, with 12 bases remaining between them. The CDR3: CASGSHVTDTQYF. The CDR3, as DNA: TGTGCCAGCGGCTCCCATGTTACAGATACGCAGTATTTT.

J is TRBJ1-4 and V is TRBV7-9; 8 nucleotides match TRBD1. V was pared by 4 bases and J by 4 bases, with 2 bases of the junction left unmatched. CDR3 length equals 14 residues. Germline CDR1 SEHNR, CDR2 FQNEAQ (reference sequence). The CDR3 region has the DNA TGTGCCAGCAGCTGGACAGGGCGTAATGAAAAACTGTTTTTT. Amino acids: CASSWTGRNEKLFF.

The V call is TRBV5-1, the J call TRBJ2-3, with 12 bases fitting TRBD2. Trimming removed 3 bases from V and 3 bases from J; junction bases left unmatched: 8. CDR3 length equals 17 residues. The germline CDR1 and CDR2 sequences are SGHRS and YFSETQ. The DNA for the CDR3 is TGCGCCAGCAGCTCGGGCCTTACTAGCGGGGGGACAGATACGCAGTATTTT. Translating gives CASSSGLTSGGTDTQYF.

The rearrangement links TRBV5-1 to TRBJ2-1; 13 nucleotides align to TRBD2. This CDR3 has 20 amino acids. The trim removed 1 base at V and 0 bases at J, leaving 10 bases unmatched. CDR1 is SGHRS, CDR2 YFSETQ, per germline. This CDR3 is CASSLLAGTSGALSYNEQFF. For the CDR3, the DNA is TGCGCCAGCAGCTTGTTAGCCGGGACTAGCGGGGCCCTCTCCTACAATGAGCAGTTCTTC.

The rearrangement uses TRBV27 and TRBJ1-1; TRBD1 agrees at 10 bases. The V and J ends lost 5 bases and 3 bases, in that order; junction bases with no gene match: 0. The CDR3 is 13 residues long. The germline V gene has CDR1 MNHEY and CDR2 SMNVEV (reference sequence). The CDR3 reads CASSDRGHTEAFF. CDR3 nucleotide sequence: TGTGCCAGCAGTGACAGGGGGCACACTGAAGCTTTCTTT.